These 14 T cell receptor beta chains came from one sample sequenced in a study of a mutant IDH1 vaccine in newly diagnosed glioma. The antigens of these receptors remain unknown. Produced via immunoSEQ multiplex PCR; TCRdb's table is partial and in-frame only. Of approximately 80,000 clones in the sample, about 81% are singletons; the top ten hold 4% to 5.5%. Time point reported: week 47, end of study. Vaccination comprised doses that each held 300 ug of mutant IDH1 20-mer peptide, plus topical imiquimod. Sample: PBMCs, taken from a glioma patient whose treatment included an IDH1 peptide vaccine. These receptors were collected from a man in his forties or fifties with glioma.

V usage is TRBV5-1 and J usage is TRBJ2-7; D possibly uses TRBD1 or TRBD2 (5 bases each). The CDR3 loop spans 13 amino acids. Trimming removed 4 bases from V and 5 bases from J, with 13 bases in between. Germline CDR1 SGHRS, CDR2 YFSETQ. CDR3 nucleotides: TGCGCCAGCAGCGTGGGACCCGGGGACGAGCAGTACTTC. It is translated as CASSVGPGDEQYF.

The chain's CDR3 is CAISDGTPSNQPQHF. CDR3 sequence (DNA): TGTGCCATCAGTGACGGCACCCCTAGCAATCAGCCCCAGCATTTT. The chain employs TRBV10-3 and TRBJ1-5; D is unclear. Germline V CDR1 and CDR2: ENHRY, SYGVKD. The CDR3 has 15 residues. Trimming stripped 3 bases from V and 0 bases from J, with 9 bases between.

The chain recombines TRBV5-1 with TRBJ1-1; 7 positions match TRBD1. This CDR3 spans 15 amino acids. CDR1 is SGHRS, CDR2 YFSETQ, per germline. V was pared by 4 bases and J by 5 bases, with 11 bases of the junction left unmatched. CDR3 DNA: TGCGCCAGCAGCCAAAGCAGGGGGTTTGGAACTGAAGCTTTCTTT. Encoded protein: CASSQSRGFGTEAFF.

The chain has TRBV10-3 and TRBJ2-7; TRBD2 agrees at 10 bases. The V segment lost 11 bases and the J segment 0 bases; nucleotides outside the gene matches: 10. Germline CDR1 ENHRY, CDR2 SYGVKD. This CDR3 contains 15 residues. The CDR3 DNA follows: TGTGCCTCAAGCGGGACTAGCGAATTCTCCTACGAGCAGTACTTC. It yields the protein CASSGTSEFSYEQYF.

The DNA of the CDR3 is TGTGCCAGCAGCGTAGCTGGGGGGGCGGTCTACGAGCAGTACTTC. Its protein product is CASSVAGGAVYEQYF. V and J are TRBV9 and TRBJ2-7, with D tentatively TRBD2 (7 bases). V was clipped by 0 bases and J by 3 bases, with 13 bases between them. This CDR3 spans 15 amino acids. Germline loops: CDR1 SGDLS, CDR2 YYNGEE.

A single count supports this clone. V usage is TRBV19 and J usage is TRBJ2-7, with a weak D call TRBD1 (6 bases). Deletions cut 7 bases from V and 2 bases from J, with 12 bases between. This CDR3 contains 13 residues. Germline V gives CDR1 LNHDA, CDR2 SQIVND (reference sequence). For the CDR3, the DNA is TGTGCCAGTATTGAACAGGGAACCTACGAGCAGTACTTC. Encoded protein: CASIEQGTYEQYF.

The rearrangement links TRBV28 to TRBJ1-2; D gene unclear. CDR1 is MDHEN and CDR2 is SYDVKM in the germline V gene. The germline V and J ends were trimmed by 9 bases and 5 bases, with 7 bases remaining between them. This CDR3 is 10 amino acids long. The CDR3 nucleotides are TGTGCCAGTCAAGGGTATGGCTACACCTTC. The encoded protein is CASQGYGYTF.

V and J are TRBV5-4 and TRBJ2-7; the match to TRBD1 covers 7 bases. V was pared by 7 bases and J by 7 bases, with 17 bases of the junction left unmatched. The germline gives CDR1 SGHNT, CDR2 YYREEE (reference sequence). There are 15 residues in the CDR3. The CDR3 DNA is TGTGCCAGCCACTTGATGGGACAGACATCGGGGGAGCAGTACTTC. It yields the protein CASHLMGQTSGEQYF.

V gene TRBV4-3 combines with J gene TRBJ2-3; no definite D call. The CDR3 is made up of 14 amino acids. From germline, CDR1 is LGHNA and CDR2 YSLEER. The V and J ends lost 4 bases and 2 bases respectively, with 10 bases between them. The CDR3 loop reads CASSPGPSTDTQYF. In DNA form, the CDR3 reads TGCGCCAGCAGCCCAGGACCTTCCACAGATACGCAGTATTTT.

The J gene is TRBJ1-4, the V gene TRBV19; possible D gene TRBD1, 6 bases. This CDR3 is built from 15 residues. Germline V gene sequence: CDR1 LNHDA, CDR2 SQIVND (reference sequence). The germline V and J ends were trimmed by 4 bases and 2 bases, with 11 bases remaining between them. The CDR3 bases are TGTGCCAGTAGTAATCAGGGGACCACTAATGAAAAACTGTTTTTT. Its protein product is CASSNQGTTNEKLFF. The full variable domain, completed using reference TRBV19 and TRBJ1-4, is DGGITQSPKYLFRKEGQNVTLSCEQNLNHDAMYWYRQDPGQGLRLIYYSQIVNDFQKGDIAEGYSVSREKKESFPLTVTSAQKNPTAFYLCASSNQGTTNEKLFFGSGTQLSVL.

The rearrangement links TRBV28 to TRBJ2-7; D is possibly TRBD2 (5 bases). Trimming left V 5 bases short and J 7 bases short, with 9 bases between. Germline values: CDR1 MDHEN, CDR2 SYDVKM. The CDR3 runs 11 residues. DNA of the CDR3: TGTGCCAGCAGTATCCAGCGGGAGCAGTACTTC. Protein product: CASSIQREQYF.

CDR3 coding DNA: TGTGCCAGCAGTGCATTCGGGGGCCTTCGCACAGATACGCAGTATTTT. Its protein is CASSAFGGLRTDTQYF. The rearrangement links TRBV25-1 to TRBJ2-3; D may correspond to TRBD1 or TRBD2 (6 bases each). Per germline, CDR1 MGHDK and CDR2 SYGVNS. Trimming took 4 bases from V and 1 from J, leaving 15 bases between them. The CDR3 contains 16 residues.

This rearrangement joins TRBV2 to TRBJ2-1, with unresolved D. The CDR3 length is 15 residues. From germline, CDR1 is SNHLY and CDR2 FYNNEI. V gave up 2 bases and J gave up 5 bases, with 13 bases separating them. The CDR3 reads CASSETRSINNEQFF. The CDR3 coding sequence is TGTGCCAGCAGTGAAACCAGGAGTATTAACAATGAGCAGTTCTTC. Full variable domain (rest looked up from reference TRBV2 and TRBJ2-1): EPEVTQTPSHQVTQMGQEVILRCVPISNHLYFYWYRQILGQKVEFLVSFYNNEISEKSEIFDDQFSVERPDGSNFTLKIRSTKLEDSAMYFCASSETRSINNEQFFGPGTRLTVL.

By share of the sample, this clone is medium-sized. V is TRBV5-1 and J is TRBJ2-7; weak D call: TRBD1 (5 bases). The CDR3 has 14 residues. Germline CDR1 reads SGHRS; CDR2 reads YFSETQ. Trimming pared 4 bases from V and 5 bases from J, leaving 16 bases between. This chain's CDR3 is CASSLEAGLHEQYF. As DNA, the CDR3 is TGCGCCAGCAGCCTCGAAGCAGGGCTCCACGAGCAGTACTTC.